The 26 T cell receptor beta chains in this list originate from one sample, sequenced in a study of shared clonotypes between healthy human individuals. Using immunoSEQ multiplex PCR, the repertoire was profiled, and TCRdb retains in-frame clones only, with some absent. The sample lists around 2.1 million clones, 90% to 96% occurring once. Sequenced material: naive CD4+ T cells sorted from blood. The subset denotes: CD45RA+ positively selected. These receptors originate from a man younger than 35 in good health.

This clone was observed a single time. The chain combines TRBV27 with TRBJ2-5; D may match TRBD1 or TRBD2 (7 bases each). The CDR3 length is 15 residues. With 4 bases removed from V and 9 bases from J, the gap between germline ends came to 21 bases. The germline CDR1 and CDR2 sequences are MNHEY and SMNVEV (reference sequence). The CDR3 sequence: CASSYTTGRDGAQYF. The CDR3 DNA reads TGTGCCAGCAGTTACACGACAGGGAGGGACGGGGCCCAGTACTTC.

This chain joins TRBV6-6 and TRBJ2-1; 8 nucleotides match TRBD2. The length of the CDR3 is 15 residues. Trimming cost V 6 bases and J 6 bases; bases outside gene matches: 10. From germline, CDR1 is MNHNY and CDR2 SVGAGI (reference sequence). The CDR3 sequence is CASRAGLEILNEQFF. The CDR3 DNA is TGTGCCAGCAGGGCGGGACTAGAGATTCTCAATGAGCAGTTCTTC.

A word on this clone: Different DNA sequences within this sample yield the same CDR3. The V call is TRBV6-1, the J call TRBJ2-3; 8 positions agree with TRBD1. CDR3 size: 14 residues. CDR1 and CDR2 (germline): MNHNS, SASEGT. Losses at the gene ends were 4 bases for V and 4 bases for J; bases not matched to a gene: 4. The CDR3 spells CASSVAGGSDTQYF. DNA of the CDR3: TGTGCCAGCAGTGTCGCAGGGGGCTCAGATACGCAGTATTTT.

The chain links TRBV30 to TRBJ1-6; 9 bases are shared with TRBD1. CDR3 length equals 12 residues. Looked up from germline, CDR1 is GTSNPN and CDR2 is SVGIG (reference sequence). The trim removed 5 bases at V and 14 bases at J, leaving 7 bases unmatched. The CDR3 loop reads CAWAGQGFSLHF. The CDR3, as DNA: TGTGCCTGGGCGGGACAGGGTTTCTCCCTCCACTTT.

V is TRBV14 and J is TRBJ2-1, with 8 bases lining up with TRBD1. Germline CDR1 and CDR2: SGHDN and FVKESK. The CDR3 contains 15 residues. With V trimmed by 4 bases and J by 8 bases, 10 bases remained unmatched. The CDR3 coding sequence is TGTGCCAGCAGCCTAAAAAGGACAGGGCATCATGAGCAGTTCTTC. Translation gives CASSLKRTGHHEQFF. Full variable domain (rest looked up from reference TRBV14 and TRBJ2-1): EAGVTQFPSHSVIEKGQTVTLRCDPISGHDNLYWYRRVMGKEIKFLLHFVKESKQDESGMPNNRFLAERTGGTYSTLKVQPAELEDSGVYFCASSLKRTGHHEQFFGPGTRLTVL.

The genes are TRBV7-8 and TRBJ2-7; D not certain. The CDR3 has 14 amino acids. CDR1 is SGHVS, CDR2 FQNEAQ, per germline. V was clipped by 1 base and J by 0 bases, with 7 bases between them. The CDR3 sequence is CASSLDTDSYEQYF. CDR3 DNA: TGTGCCAGCAGCTTAGACACCGACTCCTACGAGCAGTACTTC.

The chain combines TRBV11-1 with TRBJ1-2; D may be TRBD1 (5 bases). There are 14 residues in the CDR3. Germline CDR1 is SGHAT and CDR2 is FQDESV (reference sequence). The V end lost 5 bases, the J end lost 2 bases, and 12 bases lay between the germline ends. CDR3 loop: CASSPGTVNYGYTF. The DNA of the CDR3 is TGTGCCAGCAGCCCCGGGACGGTGAACTATGGCTACACCTTC.

The chain links TRBV6-1 to TRBJ2-7, with D uncertain. V was shortened by 0 bases and J by 2 bases, with 11 bases between the two germline ends. CDR1 is MNHNS and CDR2 is SASEGT in the germline V gene. CDR3 length: 15 amino acids. The CDR3: CASSEAGSSTYEQYF. For the CDR3, the DNA is TGTGCCAGCAGTGAAGCGGGCTCCTCAACCTACGAGCAGTACTTC.

This clone has a single count. J is TRBJ2-7 and V is TRBV5-1; the match to TRBD1 covers 8 bases. V dropped 3 bases and J dropped 6; count of bases not matched to a gene: 20. This CDR3 is built from 18 residues. Per the germline V gene, CDR1 is SGHRS and CDR2 is YFSETQ. CDR3 DNA: TGCGCCAGCAGCTCAGGACAGGGCTGGTACGAGCCTCCTGGCGAGCAGTACTTC. Protein sequence: CASSSGQGWYEPPGEQYF.

This clone has a single count. The chain is built from TRBV6-1 and TRBJ1-1; 8 nucleotides align to TRBD1. The CDR3 has 13 amino acids. Germline CDR1 and CDR2: MNHNS and SASEGT. J lost 4 bases, V lost 8 bases, and 6 bases had no gene match. The CDR3 loop is CASGKTGGTEAFF. The CDR3 nucleotides read TGTGCCAGCGGGAAAACAGGGGGCACTGAAGCTTTCTTT.

This chain joins TRBV28 and TRBJ2-2; D uncertain. Trimming left V 8 bases short and J 3 bases short, with 16 bases between. The germline V gene encodes CDR1 MDHEN and CDR2 SYDVKM. This CDR3 comprises 15 residues. CDR3 in amino acids: CASRPPARDTGELFF. For the CDR3, the DNA is TGTGCCAGCCGACCCCCCGCCCGGGACACCGGGGAGCTGTTTTTT. Looking up the rest from reference TRBV28 and TRBJ2-2 gives the full variable domain: DVKVTQSSRYLVKRTGEKVFLECVQDMDHENMFWYRQDPGLGLRLIYFSYDVKMKEKGDIPEGYSVSREKKERFSLILESASTNQTSMYLCASRPPARDTGELFFGEGSRLTVL.

J is TRBJ1-3 and V is TRBV7-2, with D maybe TRBD1 (6 bases). V lost 5 bases and J 2 bases, leaving 10 bases between the germline ends. Germline V CDR1 and CDR2: SGHTA, FQGNSA. The CDR3 runs 14 residues. This CDR3 is CASSEQGAGNTIYF. CDR3 nucleotide sequence: TGTGCCAGCAGCGAACAGGGCGCTGGAAACACCATATATTTT.

The gene calls are TRBV28 and TRBJ2-7; D is unresolved. CDR3 length: 16 residues. CDR1 and CDR2 (germline): MDHEN, SYDVKM. Deletions cut 4 bases from V and 1 base from J, with 17 bases between. CDR3 in DNA: TGTGCCAGCAGTTCCCCCCGGATACGGCAGTCCTACGAGCAGTACTTC. Amino acids: CASSSPRIRQSYEQYF. Based on the CDR3 plus reference TRBV28 and TRBJ2-7, the full variable domain is DVKVTQSSRYLVKRTGEKVFLECVQDMDHENMFWYRQDPGLGLRLIYFSYDVKMKEKGDIPEGYSVSREKKERFSLILESASTNQTSMYLCASSSPRIRQSYEQYFGPGTRLTVT.

The chain has TRBV19 and TRBJ2-7; 8 nucleotides agree with TRBD1. Germline trimming cut 5 bases from V and 0 bases from J; bases unmatched to any gene: 9. The CDR3 is 16 residues long. Per germline, CDR1 LNHDA and CDR2 SQIVND (reference sequence). The CDR3 nucleotides read TGTGCCAGTAGTGGAGAAAGGGACAGGAACTCCTACGAGCAGTACTTC. This sequence encodes CASSGERDRNSYEQYF.

V is TRBV2 and J is TRBJ1-1; D gene uncertain. Germline V gene sequence: CDR1 SNHLY, CDR2 FYNNEI. There are 14 residues in the CDR3. With 1 base removed from V and 4 bases from J, the gap between germline ends came to 10 bases. The chain's CDR3 is CASSEEGWSTEAFF. In DNA form, the CDR3 reads TGTGCCAGCAGTGAAGAGGGCTGGAGCACTGAAGCTTTCTTT.

In its sample, this clone was seen once. The chain links TRBV10-3 to TRBJ1-2; a possible D gene is TRBD1 (5 bases). The CDR3 totals 15 residues. Germline-derived CDR1 and CDR2 are ENHRY and SYGVKD. Trimming removed 4 bases from V and 0 bases from J, with 12 bases in between. CDR3 residues: CAISVLTTANYGYTF. CDR3 DNA sequence: TGTGCCATCAGTGTGCTGACGACAGCTAACTATGGCTACACCTTC.

The CDR3 spells CAWRGGPSGRRNLYEQYF. The CDR3 DNA reads TGTGCCTGGAGGGGAGGGCCTAGCGGGAGGAGGAATCTCTACGAGCAGTACTTC. This sequence joins TRBV30 and TRBJ2-7, with 11 bases fitting TRBD2. V dropped 3 bases and J dropped 3; count of bases not matched to a gene: 16. This CDR3 spans 18 amino acids. Germline V gives CDR1 GTSNPN, CDR2 SVGIG (reference sequence).

This sequence joins TRBV5-1 and TRBJ1-2; 10 bases align to TRBD1. Germline-derived CDR1 and CDR2 are SGHRS and YFSETQ. Trimming at V came to 0 bases and at J to 4 bases, leaving 15 bases not matched to a gene. The CDR3 totals 19 residues. The CDR3 nucleotides are TGCGCCAGCAGCTTGGGGGACAGGGGAACAGTCCCTACTGGCTATGGCTACACCTTC. It is translated as CASSLGDRGTVPTGYGYTF.

This rearrangement joins TRBV6-1 to TRBJ2-7, with unresolved D. With 5 bases removed from V and 0 bases from J, the gap between germline ends came to 11 bases. This CDR3 spans 14 amino acids. Germline V gene lookup returns CDR1 MNHNS and CDR2 SASEGT. The DNA for the CDR3 is TGTGCCAGCAGTTCGCGGACGGTCTCCTACGAGCAGTACTTC. Protein: CASSSRTVSYEQYF.

This chain connects TRBV5-6 to TRBJ2-1; D may be TRBD1 or TRBD2 (6 bases each). The germline V gene has CDR1 SGHDT and CDR2 YYEEEE. CDR3 length equals 16 residues. Between the trimmed V and J ends, which lost 4 bases and 2 bases, there was a span of 16 bases. This chain's CDR3 is CASSPEGGTTYNEQFF. CDR3 DNA sequence: TGTGCCAGCAGCCCTGAGGGCGGGACAACCTACAATGAGCAGTTCTTC. Full variable domain (rest looked up from reference TRBV5-6 and TRBJ2-1): DAGVTQSPTHLIKTRGQQVTLRCSPKSGHDTVSWYQQALGQGPQFIFQYYEEEERQRGNFPDRFSGHQFPNYSSELNVNALLLGDSALYLCASSPEGGTTYNEQFFGPGTRLTVL.

The chain carries TRBV19 and TRBJ1-6; no reliable D call. In germline, CDR1 is LNHDA, CDR2 SQIVND (reference sequence). Deletions cut 5 bases from V and 8 bases from J, with 16 bases between. This CDR3 comprises 15 residues. In DNA form, the CDR3 reads TGTGCCAGTAGTGAAAGCCCCTATATTTATTCACCCCTCCACTTT. Residues: CASSESPYIYSPLHF.

This clone has just a few counts. The identical CDR3 is also encoded by other nucleotide sequences in the sample. The chain carries TRBV5-1 and TRBJ2-7; 7 bases agree with TRBD1. This CDR3 spans 13 amino acids. The V gene end was trimmed by 4 bases and the J gene end by 1 base; junction bases not matched to a gene: 2. The germline V gene has CDR1 SGHRS and CDR2 YFSETQ. In nucleotides, the CDR3 is TGCGCCAGCAGCCCAGGGGGTTCCTACGAGCAGTACTTC. The encoded protein is CASSPGGSYEQYF.

Turning to this clone: One end of the junction fails to match germline, which may point to a read error. The chain uses TRBV7-7 and TRBJ1-2; TRBD1 might be the D (5 bases). CDR1 and CDR2 (germline): SSHAT, FNYEAQ (reference sequence). This CDR3 spans 15 amino acids. The CDR3: CASSVGRGRDYGYTF. As DNA, the CDR3 is TGTGCTAGCAGTGTAGGGAGGGGTCGTGACTATGGCTACACCTTC.

The chain combines TRBV7-2 with TRBJ2-6; a weak D match, TRBD1 (6 bases). This CDR3 spans 18 amino acids. The V end lost 5 bases, the J end lost 1 base, and 18 bases lay between the germline ends. Germline V lookup: CDR1 SGHTA, CDR2 FQGNSA. The CDR3 loop is CASSRFRGPQSGANVLTF. The DNA of the CDR3 is TGTGCCAGCAGCCGGTTCAGGGGACCACAATCTGGGGCCAACGTCCTGACTTTC.

The chain is built from TRBV6-5 and TRBJ1-2; D gene unclear. The CDR3 runs 14 residues. V gave up 6 bases and J gave up 4 bases, with 15 bases separating them. Germline CDR1 is MNHEY and CDR2 is SVGAGI. The chain's CDR3 is CASRPLGPIYGYTF. CDR3 nucleotide sequence: TGTGCCAGCAGACCACTTGGGCCCATCTATGGCTACACCTTC.

The V and J genes are TRBV6-1 and TRBJ2-5; the D is unclear. Germline-derived CDR1 and CDR2 are MNHNS and SASEGT. Trimming pared 7 bases from V and 1 base from J, leaving 4 bases between. The CDR3 length is 11 residues. The CDR3 bases are TGTGCCAGCACCGCCCAAGAGACCCAGTACTTC. Translating gives CASTAQETQYF.